This TCR beta chain was retrieved from a study of cytomegalovirus exposure and HLA in healthy donors. Study-level results: CMV serostatus stood as the only immune exposure information on hand. In most subjects, TCR beta sequences reportedly gave accurate predictions of HLA-A and HLA-B alleles.

13 Jbeta primers and 60 Vbeta primers were used for the PCR. Sequencing used immunoSEQ multiplex PCR; TCRdb keeps in-frame clones, though not all of them. The sample consists of 110,000 or so clones, around 82% of them appearing once. The germline V and J ends were trimmed by 2 bases and 1 base, with 7 bases remaining between them. Germline values: CDR1 SGDLS, CDR2 YYNGEE. CDR3 length equals 14 residues. This clone has just a few counts. What it binds is unknown. This specimen includes other DNA sequences encoding the same CDR3. Material for sequencing was PBMCs. The chain joins TRBV9 to TRBJ1-3; possibly TRBD1 for D (5 bases). This TCR was sampled from a woman aged 25 to 45 in good health and CMV-seropositive. The CDR3 loop is CASSVQGSGNTIYF. CDR3 DNA sequence: TGTGCCAGCAGCGTCCAGGGTTCTGGAAACACCATATATTTT.